This is a list of T cell receptor beta chains from one sample in a study of blood T cell repertoires in COVID-19. Sequencing was performed with immunoSEQ multiplex PCR; in TCRdb, only in-frame clones are kept and a portion is missing. This sample carries about 110,000 clones, more than 65% of them seen once, and the ten largest clones take 7.9%. The sequencing input was peripheral blood. The receptors were sampled from an elderly woman with active or convalescent COVID-19. Each CDR3 is given without its conserved first and last residue. The order of the fields is CDR3 protein, V gene, J gene.

ASRTGVETGELF	TRBV2	TRBJ2-2
ASSGGLAGGLNEQF	TRBV5-1	TRBJ2-1
ASSSRSTEQF	TRBV12-3/TRBV12-4	TRBJ2-1
AWIRFRETQY	TRBV30	TRBJ2-5
ASSPRSGSSYEQY	TRBV18	TRBJ2-7
ATSRDQGQPQH	TRBV15	TRBJ1-5
ASSIALAGDGDEQY	TRBV19	TRBJ2-7
ASSLWSGADTQY	TRBV28	TRBJ2-3
ASNRPGRFKGEQY	TRBV28	TRBJ2-7
ASSNGTPYEQY	TRBV12-3/TRBV12-4	TRBJ2-7
ASSQRTGSNEQF	TRBV4-1	TRBJ2-1
ASMQGETQY	TRBV6-5	TRBJ2-5
ASSSGDSTTNEKLF	TRBV7-9	TRBJ1-4
ASSLQGLYNSYNEQF	TRBV7-3	TRBJ2-1
ATSDLTGGTDTQY	TRBV24-1	TRBJ2-3
ASTGTSGSTDTQY	TRBV9	TRBJ2-3
ASSWAGLAGVRTDTQY	TRBV5-1	TRBJ2-3
ASSLGPGGNTEAF	TRBV5-1	TRBJ1-1
ASSQDRRIGNTIY	TRBV4-1	TRBJ1-3
AWSWLFGELF	TRBV30	TRBJ2-2
ASSLASNEQF	TRBV5-1	TRBJ2-1
ASSAAGTNNEQF	TRBV6-4	TRBJ2-1
ASSRGLAGVYEQY	TRBV19	TRBJ2-7
ATKHENTGELF	TRBV7-7	TRBJ2-2
SVERREVIASGSTDTQY	TRBV29-1	TRBJ2-3
ASSFVGGNNEQF	TRBV5-4	TRBJ2-1
ATRAGGGSLATEAF	TRBV10-3	TRBJ1-1
ASTQGQGGYNEQF	TRBV28	TRBJ2-1
ASSPLGTSGEYEQF	TRBV25-1	TRBJ2-1
ATSRDRATDTQY	TRBV24-1	TRBJ2-3
ASRPPGFFYEQY	TRBV10-2	TRBJ2-7
ASSPQTSTPITEAF	TRBV3-1/TRBV3-2	TRBJ1-1
ASRGTGSYEQY	TRBV25-1	TRBJ2-7
ASSAASARYNEQF	TRBV6-2/TRBV6-3	TRBJ2-1
AIMGTGSSYEQY	TRBV10-3	TRBJ2-7
ASSQTGWDTEAF	TRBV11-2	TRBJ1-1